This is a list of T cell receptor beta chains from one sample in a study of T cells in Graves' hyperthyroidism and ophthalmopathy. MiXCR was run by TCRdb on the multiplex PCR reads, yielding one entry per CDR3 protein. The repertoire holds a few hundred thousand distinct CDR3 sequences, more than 15% seen once, with around 6.6% in the top ten. The sample taken for sequencing was blood. The origin of the receptors is a woman aged 30 to 39 with Graves' hyperthyroidism. Each CDR3 is given with its conserved first and last residue. Each record gives: D gene, V gene, clone size, J gene, CDR3 DNA, CDR3 protein. A D gene is named only where the DNA matches it firmly. Part of the rows lack a size; the others show once, few, many or a class for expanded clones.

D: NA
V: TRBV7-9
size: NA
J: TRBJ2-6
DNA: TGTGCCAGCAGAGACGGCTCTGGGGCCAACGTCCTGACTTTC
CDR3: CASRDGSGANVLTF

D: NA
V: TRBV30
size: NA
J: TRBJ2-1
DNA: TGTGCCTGGAGGGGGGCTCAACCCTACAATGAGCAGTTCTTC
CDR3: CAWRGAQPYNEQFF

D: TRBD1
V: TRBV28
size: many
J: TRBJ1-6
DNA: TGTGCCAGCAGTTCTCCTCGGACAGGGTCTGTTTCACCCCTCCACTTT
CDR3: CASSSPRTGSVSPLHF

D: NA
V: TRBV7-3
size: many
J: TRBJ1-1
DNA: TGTGCCAGCAGCTCGGCTAGGGGGACTGAAGCTTTCTTT
CDR3: CASSSARGTEAFF

D: NA
V: TRBV7-2
size: NA
J: TRBJ2-3
DNA: TGTGCCAGCAGCTTAATTACGTCCTCGGATACGCAGTATTTT
CDR3: CASSLITSSDTQYF

D: NA
V: TRBV20-1
size: NA
J: TRBJ2-1
DNA: TGCAGTGCCATTCTAGCGATATACAATGAGCAGTTCTTC
CDR3: CSAILAIYNEQFF

D: NA
V: TRBV10-3
size: NA
J: TRBJ1-1
DNA: TGTGCCATCAGTGATGTGGTGCGCACTGAAGCTTTCTTT
CDR3: CAISDVVRTEAFF

D: TRBD2
V: TRBV11-2
size: many
J: TRBJ2-7
DNA: TGTGCCAGCAGCTTTGGGGGAGGGTCCTACGAGCAGTACTTC
CDR3: CASSFGGGSYEQYF

D: NA
V: TRBV27
size: many
J: TRBJ2-7
DNA: TGTGCCAGCAGTCCCTCGGTTATGGGTGTCTCCTACGAGCAGTACTTC
CDR3: CASSPSVMGVSYEQYF

D: NA
V: TRBV12-3/TRBV12-4
size: many
J: TRBJ1-5
DNA: TGTGCCAGCAAGCTACAGGGCGCCTGGGGACAGCCCCAGCATTTT
CDR3: CASKLQGAWGQPQHF

D: NA
V: TRBV24-1
size: many
J: TRBJ2-2
DNA: TGTGCCACCAGTGATTTCAACCGTTGGCGGCCGAACACCGGGGAGCTGTTTTTT
CDR3: CATSDFNRWRPNTGELFF

D: TRBD2
V: TRBV20-1
size: once
J: TRBJ2-7
DNA: TGCAGTGCTAGATCCGGACTAGCGGGAGGGGGGACCTACGAGCAGTACTTC
CDR3: CSARSGLAGGGTYEQYF

D: TRBD2
V: TRBV5-1
size: many
J: TRBJ2-1
DNA: TGCGCCAGCAGCTTGAGGACTAGCGGGAGGGACAATGAGCAGTTCTTC
CDR3: CASSLRTSGRDNEQFF

D: NA
V: TRBV7-6
size: NA
J: TRBJ2-5
DNA: TGTGCCAGCAGCTCACCACAGGGACGGGAGACCCAGTACTTC
CDR3: CASSSPQGRETQYF

D: NA
V: TRBV7-3
size: few
J: TRBJ2-7
DNA: TGTGCCAGCAGCCCCGACGGGGGGCCCTCCTACGAGCAGTACTTC
CDR3: CASSPDGGPSYEQYF

D: TRBD2
V: TRBV11-2
size: many
J: TRBJ2-3
DNA: TGTGCCAGCAGCTTCCTCGGACTAGCGGGGAAAGACACAGATACGCAGTATTTT
CDR3: CASSFLGLAGKDTDTQYF

D: NA
V: TRBV30
size: many
J: TRBJ2-1
DNA: TGTGCCTGGTTTAGATCGGGACCTAAAGAGCAGTTCTTC
CDR3: CAWFRSGPKEQFF

D: TRBD1
V: TRBV27
size: few
J: TRBJ2-7
DNA: TGTGCCAGTAAAGGACAGGGCTACGAGCAGTACTTC
CDR3: CASKGQGYEQYF

D: TRBD1
V: TRBV29-1
size: NA
J: TRBJ1-1
DNA: TGCAGCGTGACCGGGACAGGGAACACTGAAGCTTTCTTT
CDR3: CSVTGTGNTEAFF

D: TRBD2
V: TRBV30
size: many
J: TRBJ2-3
DNA: TGTGCCTGGAGTGTACGTAGCGGACTAGCGGGATCCACAGATACGCAGTATTTT
CDR3: CAWSVRSGLAGSTDTQYF

D: TRBD2
V: TRBV27
size: many
J: TRBJ2-1
DNA: TGTGCCAGCAGTCTGAGAGCGGGGGCCTACAATGAGCAGTTCTTC
CDR3: CASSLRAGAYNEQFF

D: NA
V: TRBV6-2/TRBV6-3
size: few
J: TRBJ2-7
DNA: TGTGCCAGCAGTCCCGCAGACTCCTATGAGCAGTACTTC
CDR3: CASSPADSYEQYF

D: TRBD1
V: TRBV5-4
size: few
J: TRBJ2-3
DNA: TGTGCCAGCAGCGGAAGGACAGGGGGCAACACAGATACGCAGTATTTT
CDR3: CASSGRTGGNTDTQYF

D: NA
V: TRBV12-3/TRBV12-4
size: many
J: TRBJ1-1
DNA: TGTGCCAGCAGTTTCATTGGAGCGCCGGGGAACACTGAAGCTTTCTTT
CDR3: CASSFIGAPGNTEAFF

D: TRBD1
V: TRBV28
size: many
J: TRBJ2-1
DNA: TGTGCCAGCAGTTCGACCGGGACAGGGAGAGACAATGAGCAGTTCTTC
CDR3: CASSSTGTGRDNEQFF